These T cell receptor beta chains were read from a single sample in a study of OX40 agonist ivuxolimab in advanced cancers. Sequenced by immunoSEQ multiplex PCR; TCRdb stores in-frame clones only, minus some. In the table there are tens of thousands of clones, 87% of which are singletons. Sequencing used CD4+ or CD8+ T cells sorted from blood, obtained in a trial of the OX40 agonist ivuxolimab. The receptors shown here come from an adult with an advanced solid tumor such as melanoma, head and neck, liver or kidney cancer. CDR3s include the opening cysteine and the closing phenylalanine or tryptophan. The D gene is left open where the match is weak.

TRBJ2-7,TRBV27,TRBD2,CASSPFSGLAGGGQYF
TRBJ1-5,TRBV28,NA,CASSLVLGSNQPQHF
TRBJ2-7,TRBV7-9,TRBD1,CASSTPGTGSGEQYF
TRBJ2-2,TRBV7-8,NA,CASSPRLTGELFF
TRBJ2-5,TRBV19,TRBD2,CASSRMIPGLAGETQYF
TRBJ2-7,TRBV19,TRBD1,CASSIKDAGGYEQYF
TRBJ1-6,TRBV11-2,NA,CASSIDQFSTLHF
TRBJ1-4,TRBV5-1,NA,CASSFNGNEKLFF
TRBJ2-5,TRBV29-1,NA,CSVENGPGETQYF
TRBJ2-7,TRBV6-5,NA,CARPSKEGRIYEQYF
TRBJ2-1,TRBV11-1,NA,CASKGGIVYNEQFF
TRBJ2-5,TRBV9,TRBD2,CASSVGLTGTSGGQETQYF
TRBJ2-3,TRBV5-1,TRBD2,CASSLGVAGGSTDTQYF
TRBJ1-6,TRBV6-1,NA,CASSERTDFNSPLHF
TRBJ1-5,TRBV19,NA,CASSEGDTSNQPQHF
TRBJ1-2,TRBV10-3,TRBD1,CAISELGGQGGSAGYTF
TRBJ1-5,TRBV27,NA,CASRINRGGEPQHF
TRBJ2-1,TRBV7-2,NA,CASSSGLLEQFF
TRBJ2-1,TRBV15,NA,CATSRAGSYNEQFF
TRBJ1-2,TRBV27,NA,CASSSRASYGYTF
TRBJ1-4,TRBV6-1,TRBD1,CASTLRGVGEKLFF
TRBJ1-2,TRBV28,NA,CASSTPAQGIGGYTF
TRBJ1-2,TRBV13,NA,CASSLGRVEGDYGYTF
TRBJ2-2,TRBV28,NA,CASSLIMNTGELFF
TRBJ1-1,TRBV28,NA,CASSFQARAEAFF
TRBJ2-5,TRBV28,TRBD1,CASGDSGGLETQYF
TRBJ1-2,TRBV6-1,TRBD1,CASIPGQRIYGYTF
TRBJ2-2,TRBV7-2,NA,CASSLEVANTGELFF
TRBJ1-1,TRBV10-2,TRBD1,CASHYRQGENTEAFF
TRBJ1-3,TRBV7-3,TRBD1,CASSSDGTGGNTIYF
TRBJ1-1,TRBV19,TRBD1,CASSTPGQLISMNTEAFF
TRBJ1-5,TRBV5-4,NA,CASSLGSDSNQPQHF
TRBJ2-4,TRBV7-3,NA,CASSSGASGAIQYF
TRBJ2-6,TRBV9,TRBD1,CASSPEGQGSSGANVLTF
TRBJ1-2,TRBV28,NA,CASSLENYGYTF
TRBJ2-5,TRBV2,TRBD2,CASSQGLAGEQETQYF
TRBJ1-2,TRBV28,NA,CASSSNNYGYTF
TRBJ1-2,TRBV7-9,NA,CASSLEKDGYTF
TRBJ2-5,TRBV23-1,NA,CASSQSYPARETQYF
TRBJ1-1,TRBV2,TRBD1,CASRAQGAEAFF
TRBJ2-2,TRBV19,TRBD2,CASSPGLAGGELFF
TRBJ1-3,TRBV7-3,TRBD1,CASSPQGDSGNTIYF
TRBJ2-7,TRBV7-2,TRBD2,CASSPEGLAGAYEQYF
NA,TRBV19,TRBD2,CASSRASGNSYEQYF
TRBJ1-6,TRBV9,TRBD1,CASSPGTADNSPLHF
TRBJ1-5,TRBV2,TRBD1,CASSEGGGGNQPQHF
TRBJ2-1,TRBV27,NA,CASSFAAYNEQFF
TRBJ1-2,TRBV7-9,NA,CASSLNGTVYGYTF
TRBJ2-2,TRBV6-6,NA,CASSYSPADTGELFF
TRBJ2-1,TRBV7-9,TRBD2,CASSPPAGGGIEQFF
TRBJ2-6,TRBV15,NA,CATSRDRSSGANVLTF